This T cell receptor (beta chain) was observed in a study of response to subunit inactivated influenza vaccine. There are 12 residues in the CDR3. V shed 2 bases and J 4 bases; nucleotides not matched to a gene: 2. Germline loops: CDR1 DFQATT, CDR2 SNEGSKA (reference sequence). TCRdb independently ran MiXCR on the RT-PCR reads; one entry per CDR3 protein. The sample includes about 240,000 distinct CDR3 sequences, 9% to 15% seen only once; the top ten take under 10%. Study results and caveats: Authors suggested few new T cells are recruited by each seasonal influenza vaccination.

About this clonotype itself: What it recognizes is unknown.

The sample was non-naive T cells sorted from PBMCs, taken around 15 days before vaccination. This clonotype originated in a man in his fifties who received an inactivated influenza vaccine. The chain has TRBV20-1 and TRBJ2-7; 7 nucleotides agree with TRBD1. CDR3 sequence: CSARNRGYEQYF. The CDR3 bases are TGCAGTGCTAGAAACAGGGGATACGAGCAGTACTTC.